Included here is one T cell receptor beta chain sequence, with context. With a J-beta primer mix and a sample-barcoded 5' primer, a second PCR ran roughly 7 to 11 cycles. The template-switch adaptor was a 5' adaptor with 12 random nucleotides. It tagged each cDNA molecule. TCRdb itself ran the 5' RACE reads through MiXCR, one entry per CDR3 protein. The repertoire holds about 1,600,000 distinct CDR3 sequences, with around 39% as singletons. Extracted total RNA amounted to at least 5 micrograms for each sample. The CDR3 contains 14 residues. The germline V gene has CDR1 MNHEY and CDR2 SMNVEV (reference sequence). The sample is drawn from a study of blood T cells in healthy people across ages.

The sequencing sample was made of blood. The chain employs TRBV27 and TRBJ2-1, with a tentative D call TRBD2 (6 bases). The J call may not be correct, given that the DNA end is closer to TRBJ2-7. The clonotype originates from a woman aged 18 to 35 in good health. The CDR3 loop is CASSLFGGNNEQYF. The CDR3 DNA follows: TGTGCCAGCAGTTTATTCGGGGGAAACAATGAGCAGTACTTC.